The subject of this entry is one T cell receptor beta chain. Its antigen remains unknown. Germline V CDR1 and CDR2: SGHRS, YFSETQ. This CDR3 is built from 12 residues. Trimming removed 7 bases at V and 10 bases at J, with 17 bases between. The sample comes from a study of tumor and adjacent non-tumor tissue in lung cancer. At the level of the study: There were 12 adenocarcinoma, 2 squamous cell carcinoma and 1 small cell lung cancer cases. General study points: Tumor TCR diversity, when higher, was linked to shorter survival. Tumor repertoires had a smaller top 100 clone share than normal lung. Compared with tumor, normal lung showed significantly lower TCR diversity.

No cell sorting was done before RNA was extracted from the tissue. More than 3 cm separated this lung sample from the edge of the tumor. A modified ARM-PCR protocol with three rounds of nested PCR amplified TCRbeta. TCRdb reanalysed the multiplex PCR reads using MiXCR and keeps one entry per CDR3 protein. The sample has 81,000 or so distinct CDR3 sequences, approximately 78% seen once. V and J are TRBV5-1 and TRBJ2-5; D ambiguous. This receptor was taken from a man aged 60 to 75 with non-small cell lung cancer. Sequences were obtained from distant non-tumor lung tissue. The CDR3 nucleotides are TGCGCCAGCTCTAGGTCCAGCGCAGTCCAGTACTTC. Protein product: CASSRSSAVQYF.